This T cell receptor (beta chain) was obtained from a study of T cells in tuberculosis. The CDR3 loop spans 13 amino acids. Germline loops: CDR1 ENHRY, CDR2 SYGVKD. After thawing and overnight rest, PBMC were stained with GMM-loaded CD1B tetramer, viability dye and anti-CD3 for sorting. The lipid loaded on the CD1B tetramers was C32 glucose monomycolate from Rhodococcus equi. PBMC for tetramer sorting were first depleted of CD14-expressing monocytes. Each donor contributed 80,000 to 100,000 sorted tetramer-negative cells. With regard to this clone: At one boundary the junction diverges from the germline segment, which might be a read error.

Sequencing of TCR-alpha and TCR-beta chains was unpaired. Sequencing was performed with immunoSEQ multiplex PCR; in TCRdb, only in-frame clones are kept and a portion is missing. The table has tens of thousands of clones, approximately 91% seen once. Study-wide findings and caveats: T cells binding CD1B-GMM tetramer weakly possibly escaped the sort.

The TCR was taken from an adult woman with latent tuberculosis. The chain couples TRBV10-3 to TRBJ1-2; 8 bases agree with TRBD1. What was sequenced was CD1b-GMM tetramer-negative cells sorted from PBMCs. CDR3 nucleotide sequence: TGTGCCATCAGTGAGTCCCCAGGGGGCGAGGGCACTTTC. Its protein is CAISESPGGEGTF.